Described below is a single TCR beta chain sequence and its context. Its matching antigen is unknown. Germline V gene lookup returns CDR1 MNHEY and CDR2 SMNVEV (reference sequence). V lost 6 bases, J lost 9 bases, and 8 bases stayed unmatched. The CDR3 covers 14 residues. The sample comes from a study of cytomegalovirus exposure and HLA in healthy donors. Study as a whole: The 95 to 150 validation repertoires, a later analysis reported, used the same platform as the approximately 670 first-cohort repertoires.

Data came from immunoSEQ multiplex PCR; TCRdb stores just in-frame clones and leaves some out. The top ten clones hold about 5.3% of a sample with roughly 120,000 clones, about 82% of them seen once. Study-level points and caveats: More than 150 TCR beta chains were listed as cytomegalovirus-associated. Among TCR sequences, most were rare, though some public TCRs appeared in many donors. Diagnosis of cytomegalovirus status made by the classifier reportedly showed high specificity and sensitivity.

The V and J genes are TRBV27 and TRBJ2-1, with TRBD2 matching 10 bases. Source material: PBMCs. This clonotype was sampled from a man aged 18 to 30 in good health and CMV-seronegative. The CDR3 loop reads CASSLSSSGSEQFF. CDR3 in DNA: TGTGCCAGCAGCCTATCATCTAGCGGGAGTGAGCAGTTCTTC.